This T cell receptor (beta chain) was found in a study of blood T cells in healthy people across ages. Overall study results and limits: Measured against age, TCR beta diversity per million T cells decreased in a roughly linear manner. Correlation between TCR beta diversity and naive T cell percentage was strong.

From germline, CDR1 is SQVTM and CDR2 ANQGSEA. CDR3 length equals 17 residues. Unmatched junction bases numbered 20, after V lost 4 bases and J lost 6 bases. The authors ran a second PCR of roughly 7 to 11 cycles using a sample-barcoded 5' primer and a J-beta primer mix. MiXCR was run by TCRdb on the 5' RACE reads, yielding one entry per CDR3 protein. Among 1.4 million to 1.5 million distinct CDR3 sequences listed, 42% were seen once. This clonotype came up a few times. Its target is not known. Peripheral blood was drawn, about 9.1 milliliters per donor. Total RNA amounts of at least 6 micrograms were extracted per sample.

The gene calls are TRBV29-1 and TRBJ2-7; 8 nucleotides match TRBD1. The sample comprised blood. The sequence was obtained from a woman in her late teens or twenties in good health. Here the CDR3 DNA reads TGCAGCGTTGGTCATGATCGGAGCGGACAGGGCCTGAGCGAGCAGTACTTC. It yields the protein CSVGHDRSGQGLSEQYF.